The clone carrying this T cell receptor beta chain was counted ten times or more. Its matching antigen is unknown. The sample originates from a study of glioma-infiltrating T cells. Study outcomes and limitations: Only very few CDR3 sequences appeared in both tissue and blood.

Amplification of TCR alpha and beta CDR3 regions from RNA used iRepertoire nested multiplex PCR. TCRdb itself ran the multiplex PCR reads through MiXCR, one entry per CDR3 protein. This table holds around 350,000 distinct CDR3 sequences, less than 50% found once. There are 13 residues in the CDR3. Germline V lookup: CDR1 MNHEY, CDR2 SMNVEV (reference sequence). Between the trimmed V and J ends, which lost 6 bases and 4 bases, there was a span of 10 bases. V gene TRBV27 combines with J gene TRBJ1-5; D gene ambiguous. The sample taken for sequencing was glioma tissue, nonneoplastic brain tissue, or PBMCs (not recorded which). This clonotype was sampled from a human donor with low-grade glioma or glioblastoma, undergoing nonglioma brain surgery, or in good health (not recorded which). The CDR3 DNA reads as TGTGCCAGCAGCTCCCTTCAAAATCAGCCCCAGCATTTT. Translating gives CASSSLQNQPQHF.